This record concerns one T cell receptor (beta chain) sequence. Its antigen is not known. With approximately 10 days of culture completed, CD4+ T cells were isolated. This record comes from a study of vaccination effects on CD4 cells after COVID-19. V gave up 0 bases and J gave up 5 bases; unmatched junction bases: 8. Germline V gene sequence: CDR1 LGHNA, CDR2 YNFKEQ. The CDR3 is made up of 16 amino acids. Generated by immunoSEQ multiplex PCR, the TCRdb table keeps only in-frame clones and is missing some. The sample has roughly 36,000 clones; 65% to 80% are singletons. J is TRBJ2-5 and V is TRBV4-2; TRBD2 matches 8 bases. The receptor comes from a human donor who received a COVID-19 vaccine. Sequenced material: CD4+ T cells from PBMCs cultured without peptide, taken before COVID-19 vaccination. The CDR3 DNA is TGTGCCAGCAGCCAAGACCATCGGGGGGGTGGGGAGACCCAGTACTTC. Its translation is CASSQDHRGGGETQYF.